The sequence of this TCR beta chain was determined in a study of OX40 agonist ivuxolimab in advanced cancers. In the study overall: Ivuxolimab was administered intravenously to patients at 0.01 to 10 mg/kg every 2 weeks. One hepatocellular carcinoma and a couple of cutaneous melanoma patients partially responded.

Study results and caveats: Mean expanded clone counts were higher in CD8+ than CD4+ T cells.

The CDR3 length is 14 residues. Germline V gives CDR1 SGHTA, CDR2 FQGNSA. V lost 3 bases and J 5 bases, leaving 11 bases between the germline ends. TCRdb keeps only in-frame clones here, not all; method: immunoSEQ multiplex PCR. Among about 61,000 clones listed, about 86% were seen once. In regard to this clone: Antigen: not known.

The gene calls are TRBV7-2 and TRBJ2-1; D gene unclear. Sequenced material: CD4+ or CD8+ T cells sorted from blood, taken in a trial of the OX40 agonist ivuxolimab. The sequence was collected from an adult with an advanced solid tumor such as melanoma, head and neck, liver or kidney cancer. The CDR3 region is CASSFGTVDNEQFF. DNA for the CDR3: TGTGCCAGCAGCTTTGGCACGGTGGACAATGAGCAGTTCTTC.